This record looks at one TCR beta chain sequence and its context. Its antigen is currently unknown. From germline, CDR1 is LNHDA and CDR2 SQIVND (reference sequence). This CDR3 comprises 16 residues. V lost 3 bases and J lost 1, with 13 bases in between. This sample was included in a study of CD8 T cells in ankylosing spondylitis. Study-wide points: Seemingly characteristic of ankylosing spondylitis blood was a TCR beta motif consisting of fewer than 10 highly homologous variants. Disease-associated clones were reportedly significantly overrepresented in matched ankylosing spondylitis synovial fluid.

Generation of TCR beta libraries employed quantitative 5'-RACE incorporating molecular barcodes. TCRdb reanalysed the 5' RACE reads using MiXCR and keeps one entry per CDR3 protein. The sample shows 400,000 to 450,000 distinct CDR3 sequences, 15% to 20% of them seen only once. The material sequenced was blood, either unsorted or a sorted T cell fraction (not recorded which). The chain employs TRBV19 and TRBJ1-5, with a possible D match to TRBD1 (6 bases). This sequence was found in a male donor with ankylosing spondylitis. The CDR3: CASSMKGGGSNQPQHF. CDR3 sequence (DNA): TGTGCCAGTAGTATGAAGGGGGGCGGGAGCAATCAGCCCCAGCATTTT.